A single sample is the source of the 2 T cell receptor beta chains below, sequenced in a study of T cell clusters in autoimmune cytopenias. TRB amplification used approximately 270 ng of peripheral blood genomic DNA. TRB was amplified by touch-down multiplex PCR, primer pools A and B combined. TCRdb re-analyzed the multiplex PCR reads; it lists each CDR3 protein once, without DNA. This sample contains fewer than 6,500 distinct CDR3 sequences. Sequencing used peripheral blood. The receptors come from a human donor with an autoimmune cytopenia or autoimmune hepatitis (not recorded which).

The chain recombines TRBV13 with TRBJ1-1. This CDR3 is 14 amino acids long. Germline CDR1 and CDR2: PRHDT and FYEKMQ (reference sequence). CDR3 in amino acids: CASSSFWGNTEAFF.

Judged by frequency, this clonotype is medium-sized. The chain joins TRBV19 to TRBJ2-3; TCRdb names TRBD2, which stays unverified in the absence of DNA. Germline V CDR1 and CDR2: LNHDA, SQIVND (reference sequence). This CDR3 region has 13 residues. CDR3 amino acids: CASTTGGPDTQYF.